These 10 T cell receptor beta chains originate from one sample sequenced in a study of beta chain features in type 1 diabetes. All of the isolated RNA was reverse transcribed, so expressed TCRB transcripts were sequenced. Data came from immunoSEQ multiplex PCR; TCRdb stores just in-frame clones and leaves some out. Of about 290,000 clones listed, approximately 8% were seen once; the top ten hold more than 0.9%. Sequencing was carried out using central memory CD4+ T cells from blood. The receptors come from a young woman in good health.

This clone has more than one count but fewer than ten. The chain has TRBV11-3 and TRBJ2-4, with 10 bases matching TRBD2. The CDR3 consists of 18 residues. Germline V gives CDR1 SGHNT, CDR2 YENEEA. The V and J ends lost 1 base and 1 base, in that order; junction bases with no gene match: 7. This chain's CDR3 is CASSLGASGSEAKNIQYF. The CDR3 nucleotides read TGTGCCAGCAGCTTAGGGGCTAGCGGGAGCGAGGCCAAAAACATTCAGTACTTC. The entire variable domain, with the rest obtained from reference TRBV11-3 and TRBJ2-4, is as follows: EAGVVQSPRYKIIEKKQPVAFWCNPISGHNTLYWYLQNLGQGPELLIRYENEEAVDDSQLPKDRFSAERLKGVDSTLKIQPAELGDSAVYLCASSLGASGSEAKNIQYFGAGTRLSVL.

The J gene is TRBJ1-5, the V gene TRBV21-1. TRBV21-1 is tagged as a pseudogene. The CDR3 totals 13 residues. The CDR3 loop is CAEQRANNQPQHF. The CDR3 DNA reads as TGTGCCGAGCAACGGGCAAACAATCAGCCCCAGCATTTT.

The table lists this clone with a few counts. The J gene is TRBJ1-2, the V gene TRBV6-1, with D uncertain. Germline CDR1 and CDR2: MNHNS and SASEGT. Trimming pared 9 bases from V and 5 bases from J, leaving 16 bases between. The CDR3 consists of 13 residues. The CDR3 here is CASSVGRGYGYTF. CDR3 sequence (DNA): TGTGCCAGTTCTGTGGGGAGAGGATATGGCTACACCTTC.

This chain connects TRBV4-3 to TRBJ1-4, with D tentatively TRBD1 (5 bases). The germline CDR1 and CDR2 sequences are LGHNA and YSLEER. V was trimmed by 0 bases and J by 8 bases, leaving 13 bases between them. This CDR3 is built from 15 residues. DNA for the CDR3: TGCGCCAGCAGCCAAGAGGAGGGGCGCCGCGAAAAACTGTTTTTT. This gives the protein CASSQEEGRREKLFF.

V usage is TRBV4-3 and J usage is TRBJ2-5; D not certain. The length of the CDR3 is 13 residues. The germline CDR1 and CDR2 sequences are LGHNA and YSLEER. V dropped 1 base and J dropped 5 bases, with 8 bases sitting between them. For the CDR3, the DNA is TGCGCCAGCAGCCAAGGAAACGGGGAGACCCAGTACTTC. The encoded protein is CASSQGNGETQYF.

The chain carries TRBV6-6 and TRBJ1-4; no clear D gene. This CDR3 comprises 12 residues. Germline lookup yields CDR1 MNHNY and CDR2 SVGAGI (reference sequence). V was shortened by 4 bases and J by 7 bases, with 7 bases between the two germline ends. CDR3 loop: CASSSWAEKLFF. For the CDR3, the DNA is TGTGCCAGCAGTTCCTGGGCTGAAAAACTGTTTTTT.

The V and J genes are TRBV30 and TRBJ1-6; no clear D. The V and J ends lost 4 bases and 7 bases respectively, with 14 bases between them. The CDR3 loop spans 14 amino acids. CDR1 GTSNPN and CDR2 SVGIG come from the germline V gene (reference sequence). The CDR3 nucleotides read TGTGCCTGGACCCAAAGGGCCTTAAATTCACCCCTCCACTTT. Translating gives CAWTQRALNSPLHF.

This chain uses TRBV7-9 with TRBJ2-3; TRBD1 or TRBD2 may be the D gene (5 bases each). This CDR3 region has 12 residues. V dropped 6 bases and J dropped 2 bases, with 6 bases sitting between them. CDR1 SEHNR and CDR2 FQNEAQ come from the germline V gene (reference sequence). The CDR3 DNA reads TGTGCCAGCAGGGGGGACACAGATACGCAGTATTTT. It specifies CASRGDTDTQYF. Variable domain in full (rest from reference TRBV7-9 and TRBJ2-3): DTGVSQNPRHKITKRGQNVTFRCDPISEHNRLYWYRQTLGQGPEFLTYFQNEAQLEKSRLLSDRFSAERPKGSFSTLEIQRTEQGDSAMYLCASRGDTDTQYFGPGTRLTVL.

The chain joins TRBV6-1 to TRBJ2-7, with D tentatively TRBD1 (6 bases). The CDR3 runs to 15 residues. Germline CDR1 reads MNHNS; CDR2 reads SASEGT. V lost 2 bases, J lost 2 bases, and 13 bases lay in between. The CDR3 coding sequence is TGTGCCAGCAGTGAACGGGCAGGGGTCCCCTACGAGCAGTACGTC. Its translation is CASSERAGVPYEQYV.

The chain is built from TRBV5-1 and TRBJ2-1, with 15 bases fitting TRBD2. This CDR3 region has 17 residues. V shed 4 bases and J 7 bases; nucleotides not matched to a gene: 9. Germline values: CDR1 SGHRS, CDR2 YFSETQ. CDR3 bases: TGCGCCAGCAGCGATCCGCGGACTAGCGGGGGGGCTAATGAGCAGTTCTTC. Residues: CASSDPRTSGGANEQFF. The variable domain in full, completed from reference TRBV5-1 and TRBJ2-1, reads KAGVTQTPRYLIKTRGQQVTLSCSPISGHRSVSWYQQTPGQGLQFLFEYFSETQRNKGNFPGRFSGRQFSNSRSEMNVSTLELGDSALYLCASSDPRTSGGANEQFFGPGTRLTVL.